This TCR beta chain was identified during a study of cytomegalovirus exposure and HLA in healthy donors. Points from the study as a whole: When a later analysis compared HLA-associated TCR beta chains with equally common others, the HLA-associated chains turned out to be more clonally expanded and to have lower generation probabilities. Later analysis identified 17,000 or so TCR beta sequences associated with HLA alleles, using a false discovery rate threshold of 0.05. In a later analysis, a missense DCLRE1C variant was linked to TCR beta V- and J-gene trimming.

Comment on this clone: Its specificity is unknown.

Amplification used 60 Vbeta primers and 13 Jbeta primers. Clones were read by immunoSEQ multiplex PCR, and TCRdb kept only the in-frame ones, dropping some. Of 200,000 or so clones in the sample, more than 65% were seen once. The CDR3 totals 12 residues. Germline loops: CDR1 SQVTM, CDR2 ANQGSEA. Trimming removed 7 bases at V and 7 bases at J, with 13 bases between. Donors had nominal health at sampling but likely had unrecorded immune exposures. The chain couples TRBV29-1 to TRBJ1-4, with D uncertain. The sequencing input was PBMCs. This TCR was recovered from a man aged 45-65 years in good health and CMV-seronegative. The CDR3 loop reads CSGIAHGEKLFF. DNA for the CDR3: TGCAGCGGGATAGCCCACGGTGAAAAACTGTTTTTT.